This T cell receptor (beta chain) was sequenced for a study of blood T cell repertoires in COVID-19. About the research overall: The origin of the acute and convalescent COVID-19 samples was the United States, Italy and Spain. The cDNA or gDNA used as material had been derived from T cells, B-cell-depleted T cells, or PBMCs.

As processed by the authors: It was from reference gene primer amplification that nucleated cell counts were estimated. The assay was immunoSEQ multiplex PCR, and TCRdb's table has in-frame clones only and misses some. The DNA was the basis for D and trimming; V, J and clone size are from that table. The sample has 71,000 or so clones, roughly four fifths seen once; the top ten hold roughly 28%. Between the trimmed V and J ends, which lost 3 bases and 4 bases, there was a span of 16 bases. Germline V gene lookup returns CDR1 SGHVS and CDR2 FQNEAQ. The CDR3 runs 15 residues. The sequence came from a man between 65 and 85 years old with acute or convalescent COVID-19. V is TRBV7-8 and J is TRBJ2-7, with a weak D call TRBD2 (5 bases). Source material: peripheral blood. This chain's CDR3 is CASSFADSLGYEQYF. CDR3 bases: TGTGCCAGCAGCTTCGCGGACTCCTTAGGGTACGAGCAGTACTTC.